This entry lists 13 T cell receptor beta chains sequenced from one sample in a study of regulatory T cells in long-lasting Graves disease. Time point reported: newly diagnosed GD, antithyroid drugs for less than 3 months. The TCR library was made from RNA that had been extracted from PBMCs in TRIzol. iRepertoire HTBI primers and Arm-PCR of CDR3 regions built TCR beta libraries. One entry per CDR3 protein, called by TCRdb with MiXCR from the multiplex PCR reads. The data hold around 250,000 distinct CDR3 sequences, with approximately 18% observed a single time. The data were also submitted as part of a second study, on T cells in Graves' hyperthyroidism and ophthalmopathy.

Sample: peripheral blood mononuclear cells (PBMCs), taken at new diagnosis, from a patient treated with antithyroid drugs. These receptors were taken from a woman younger than 45 with Graves disease.

This clonotype showed up many times. The J gene is TRBJ2-7, the V gene TRBV28; D is ambiguous. The V gene lost 6 bases and the J gene lost 3 bases, with 9 bases spanning the gap. The CDR3 covers 12 residues. CDR1 is MDHEN and CDR2 is SYDVKM in the germline V gene. The CDR3 loop reads CASSSDGYEQYF. In nucleotides, the CDR3 is TGTGCCAGCAGCTCGGACGGCTACGAGCAGTACTTC.

This clonotype was recorded many times. The rearrangement joins TRBV12-3 or TRBV12-4 to TRBJ1-4; perhaps TRBD1 as D (5 bases). Trimming cost V 3 bases and J 0 bases, with 14 bases left between them. The CDR3 spans 17 residues. CDR3 protein: CASSFGTYPATNEKLFF. CDR3 sequence (DNA): TGTGCCAGCAGTTTCGGGACGTATCCTGCAACTAATGAAAAACTGTTTTTT.

This clonotype was recorded many times. The chain recombines TRBV5-1 with TRBJ1-1; weak D call: TRBD1 (5 bases). The germline V gene has CDR1 SGHRS and CDR2 YFSETQ. The CDR3 spans 15 residues. The V gene lost 4 bases and the J gene lost 1 base, with 14 bases spanning the gap. The CDR3 bases are TGCGCCAGCAGCGTGGCAGGACACAAGAACACTGAAGCTTTCTTT. It translates to CASSVAGHKNTEAFF.

This sequence joins TRBV4-2 and TRBJ2-3; 10 nucleotides agree with TRBD2. Germline V gene sequence: CDR1 LGHNA, CDR2 YNFKEQ. The CDR3 loop spans 17 amino acids. Trimming removed 4 bases from V and 7 bases from J; junction bases left unmatched: 14. DNA for the CDR3: TGTGCCAGCAGCCGCATGGGGGGTAGCGGGGGGCCGAATACGCAGTATTTT. The encoded protein is CASSRMGGSGGPNTQYF.

This clonotype was recorded at least ten times. The rearrangement uses TRBV9 and TRBJ1-1; TRBD1 aligns across 8 bases. Germline CDR1 reads SGDLS; CDR2 reads YYNGEE. The length of the CDR3 is 14 residues. J lost 1 base, V lost 1 base, and 0 bases had no gene match. The CDR3 spells CASSVQGANTEAFF. Here the CDR3 DNA reads TGTGCCAGCAGCGTACAGGGGGCGAACACTGAAGCTTTCTTT.

This clonotype was counted at least ten times. The rearrangement joins TRBV20-1 to TRBJ2-7; D is possibly TRBD1 or TRBD2 (5 bases each). Germline loops: CDR1 DFQATT, CDR2 SNEGSKA (reference sequence). CDR3 length: 14 residues. Trimming cost V 3 bases and J 0 bases, with 12 bases left between them. In DNA form, the CDR3 reads TGCAGTGCTAGGGGGGTAGCATTCTCCTACGAGCAGTACTTC. It codes for CSARGVAFSYEQYF.

This clonotype was seen only a few times. The chain uses TRBV4-1 and TRBJ2-5, with 12 bases aligning to TRBD2. In germline, CDR1 is MGHRA, CDR2 YSYEKL. Trimming cost V 0 bases and J 2 bases; bases outside gene matches: 10. The CDR3 runs to 19 residues. In nucleotides, the CDR3 is TGCGCCAGCAGCCAAGAGAGGGCTAGCGGGGGGGCAGATCAAGAGACCCAGTACTTC. It translates to CASSQERASGGADQETQYF.

Many counts were recorded for this clonotype. The chain joins TRBV15 to TRBJ1-4; D ambiguous. Per germline, CDR1 LNHNV and CDR2 YYDKDF (reference sequence). V was shortened by 5 bases and J by 2 bases, with 12 bases between the two germline ends. The CDR3 is 15 amino acids. CDR3 residues: CATSQVASTNEKLFF. As DNA, the CDR3 is TGTGCCACCAGCCAAGTGGCTTCGACTAATGAAAAACTGTTTTTT. Looking up the rest from reference TRBV15 and TRBJ1-4 gives the full variable domain: DAMVIQNPRYQVTQFGKPVTLSCSQTLNHNVMYWYQQKSSQAPKLLFHYYDKDFNNEADTPDNFQSRRPNTSFCFLDIRSPGLGDTAMYLCATSQVASTNEKLFFGSGTQLSVL.

This clonotype was seen once. The chain couples TRBV28 to TRBJ2-1, with 10 bases matching TRBD2. The CDR3 spans 17 residues. V lost 3 bases, J lost 8 bases, and 13 bases stayed unmatched. The germline gives CDR1 MDHEN, CDR2 SYDVKM. Here the CDR3 reads CASSLEGAGGQGDEQFF. CDR3 coding DNA: TGTGCCAGCAGTTTGGAAGGAGCGGGAGGGCAGGGCGATGAGCAGTTCTTC.

In regard to this clonotype: Given a much more abundant clone one base away, this may be a read error. The chain joins TRBV10-3 to TRBJ2-3, with D maybe TRBD2 (6 bases). Looked up from germline, CDR1 is ENHRY and CDR2 is SYGVKD. V was pared by 4 bases and J by 4 bases, with 21 bases between. The CDR3 is 17 amino acids. The CDR3: CAISGAWGLQSADTQYF. CDR3 bases: TGTGCCATCAGTGGGGCCTGGGGACTCCAGAGCGCAGATACGCAGTATTTT.

On this clonotype: This may be a read error, as it is one base from a much larger clone. The chain is built from TRBV5-4 and TRBJ1-2; D unresolved. The CDR3 totals 14 residues. Germline loops: CDR1 SGHNT, CDR2 YYREEE (reference sequence). DNA of the CDR3: TGTGTCAGCAGCCGCACCGACAAGAACTATGGCTACACCTTC. It is translated as CVSSRTDKNYGYTF.

This clonotype has ten or more counts. The genes are TRBV3-1 and TRBJ2-5; the D is unclear. CDR3 length: 13 amino acids. V was trimmed by 1 base and J by 2 bases, leaving 5 bases between them. Germline-derived CDR1 and CDR2 are LGHDT and YNNKEL (reference sequence). CDR3 amino acids: CASSQGVQETQYF. The CDR3 DNA is TGTGCCAGCAGCCAAGGTGTTCAAGAGACCCAGTACTTC.

The rearrangement joins TRBV30 to TRBJ1-5; no definite D call. The CDR3 is 14 residues long. Germline loops: CDR1 GTSNPN, CDR2 SVGIG (reference sequence). V was trimmed by 0 bases and J by 2 bases, leaving 8 bases between them. The CDR3 sequence: CAWSVQTGNQPQHF. In DNA form, the CDR3 reads TGTGCCTGGAGTGTACAAACAGGCAATCAGCCCCAGCATTTT.